Shown below are 21 T cell receptor beta chains from a single sample sequenced in a study of blood T cell repertoires in COVID-19. The protocol was immunoSEQ multiplex PCR, while the TCRdb copy is restricted to in-frame clones and leaves out a portion. This sample has approximately 210,000 clones, with more than 70% found just once. The specimen was peripheral blood. These receptors were taken from a woman older than 75 with acute or convalescent COVID-19.

The chain employs TRBV3-1 (or the pseudogene TRBV3-2) and TRBJ2-3; 8 positions agree with TRBD2. CDR1 is LGHDT, CDR2 YNNKEL, per germline (reference sequence). The CDR3 contains 15 residues. V shed 2 bases and J 1 base; nucleotides not matched to a gene: 2. The CDR3 DNA follows: TGTGCCAGCAGCCAAAGGCGGGGGGGCACAGATACGCAGTATTTT. This translates into CASSQRRGGTDTQYF.

The chain links TRBV6-5 to TRBJ1-5, with unresolved D. There are 14 residues in the CDR3. V was clipped by 0 bases and J by 4 bases, with 7 bases between them. The germline gives CDR1 MNHEY, CDR2 SVGAGI. The CDR3 nucleotides are TGTGCCAGCAGTTACTCCCAGAGGAATCAGCCCCAGCATTTT. This sequence encodes CASSYSQRNQPQHF.

This clone was counted between two and nine times. The genes are TRBV5-4 and TRBJ2-3; 11 bases are shared with TRBD2. Germline CDR1 reads SGHNT; CDR2 reads YYREEE (reference sequence). CDR3 length equals 17 residues. V dropped 1 base and J dropped 3; count of bases not matched to a gene: 7. CDR3 in DNA: TGTGCCAGCAGCTTGCGTAGCGGGGGGGCCGGAACAGATACGCAGTATTTT. Amino acids: CASSLRSGGAGTDTQYF.

CDR3: CASSLTRPTGAGGNDEQFF. CDR3 DNA: TGTGCCAGCAGCTTAACAAGGCCCACGGGAGCGGGGGGTAACGATGAGCAGTTCTTC. The chain employs TRBV7-3 and TRBJ2-1; TRBD2 matches 9 bases. Germline CDR1 and CDR2: SGHTA and FQGTGA. The CDR3 is 19 amino acids. V was pared by 0 bases and J by 8 bases, with 17 bases of the junction left unmatched.

The sample holds one count of this clone. This rearrangement joins TRBV19 to TRBJ1-2, with 8 bases that match TRBD1. The germline CDR1 and CDR2 sequences are LNHDA and SQIVND (reference sequence). Trimming at V came to 5 bases and at J to 6 bases, leaving 11 bases not matched to a gene. The CDR3 is 15 amino acids. This CDR3 is CASSRLPQGANGYTF. Here the CDR3 DNA reads TGTGCCAGTAGTCGATTACCCCAGGGGGCGAATGGCTACACCTTC.

The rearrangement links TRBV7-2 to TRBJ2-1; D unclear. This CDR3 is 14 amino acids long. Trimming cost V 1 base and J 6 bases, with 10 bases left between them. The germline CDR1 and CDR2 sequences are SGHTA and FQGNSA. The CDR3 reads CASSLVRTPNEQFF. CDR3 nucleotides: TGTGCCAGCAGCTTAGTGAGAACCCCCAATGAGCAGTTCTTC.

The chain couples TRBV4-2 to TRBJ2-2; a possible D gene is TRBD1 (7 bases). Germline V gives CDR1 LGHNA, CDR2 YNFKEQ. Trimming pared 0 bases from V and 5 bases from J, leaving 16 bases between. The CDR3 runs to 17 residues. CDR3 residues: CASSQDFTSRGTGELFF. CDR3 nucleotides: TGTGCCAGCAGCCAAGATTTTACTAGCAGGGGGACCGGGGAGCTGTTTTTT.

This clone showed up just once. The chain is built from TRBV19 and TRBJ2-7; 9 bases line up with TRBD1. V trimming: 6 bases; J trimming: 5 bases; junction bases outside the gene matches: 11. The CDR3 is 15 residues long. Germline V CDR1 and CDR2: LNHDA, SQIVND (reference sequence). This CDR3 reads CASRGVGQGRNEQYF. The CDR3 DNA reads as TGTGCCAGTAGGGGGGTAGGACAGGGGAGGAACGAGCAGTACTTC.

CDR3: CASSRNSAPTTNEKLFF. CDR3 nucleotide sequence: TGTGCCAGCAGCCGAAACAGTGCCCCTACAACTAATGAAAAACTGTTTTTT. This rearrangement joins TRBV13 to TRBJ1-4; no clear D gene. The V gene lost 5 bases and the J gene lost 0 bases, with 16 bases spanning the gap. The CDR3 is 17 amino acids. From germline, CDR1 is PRHDT and CDR2 FYEKMQ (reference sequence).

This chain uses TRBV10-3 with TRBJ2-3; 13 positions agree with TRBD2. This CDR3 comprises 18 residues. CDR1 and CDR2 from the germline V gene are ENHRY and SYGVKD. J gave up 2 bases and V 3 bases, and 8 bases lay outside the gene matches. CDR3 DNA sequence: TGTGCCATCAGTGACCGCGGACTAGCGGGGGCCCACACAGATACGCAGTATTTT. Residues: CAISDRGLAGAHTDTQYF.

The chain uses TRBV30 and TRBJ1-2; maybe TRBD1 (5 bases). Germline-derived CDR1 and CDR2 are GTSNPN and SVGIG (reference sequence). The length of the CDR3 is 13 residues. Between the trimmed V and J ends, which lost 4 bases and 4 bases, there was a span of 13 bases. This CDR3 is CAWTPGVGYGYTF. The CDR3 DNA is TGTGCCTGGACCCCGGGGGTCGGCTATGGCTACACCTTC.

This clone was counted between two and nine times. CDR3 DNA sequence: TGCAGTGCCAGTGATGACAGGGGGAACACTGAAGCTTTCTTT. It yields the protein CSASDDRGNTEAFF. This chain joins TRBV20-1 and TRBJ1-1; TRBD1 agrees at 8 bases. Per germline, CDR1 DFQATT and CDR2 SNEGSKA (reference sequence). V was clipped by 6 bases and J by 1 base; unmatched bases: 7. The CDR3 runs to 14 residues.

The genes are TRBV6-5 and TRBJ1-6; D call uncertain. The V end lost 9 bases, the J end lost 7 bases, and 13 bases lay between the germline ends. The CDR3 contains 13 residues. Germline V lookup: CDR1 MNHEY, CDR2 SVGAGI. For the CDR3, the DNA is TGTGCCAGTCGTGGAGCCCAAAATTCACCCCTCCACTTT. Residues: CASRGAQNSPLHF.

This sequence joins TRBV9 and TRBJ1-6; D might be TRBD1 (5 bases). CDR3 size: 15 residues. CDR1 and CDR2 (germline): SGDLS, YYNGEE. Trimming removed 0 bases from V and 7 bases from J, with 11 bases in between. CDR3 DNA sequence: TGTGCCAGCAGCGTAGGGCGGCAGGGAAATTCACCCCTCCACTTT. It encodes CASSVGRQGNSPLHF.

The J gene is TRBJ2-7, the V gene TRBV6-2 or TRBV6-3; D might be TRBD1 (5 bases). Trimming took off 7 bases at V and 1 base at J, with 14 bases between the two ends. The length of the CDR3 is 14 residues. Germline V lookup: CDR1 MNHEY, CDR2 SVGEGT. The CDR3 region has the DNA TGTGCCAGCACCCCGAGCTCAGGGTCCTACGAGCAGTACTTC. Translation: CASTPSSGSYEQYF.

The chain links TRBV5-6 to TRBJ1-1; TRBD1 aligns across 8 bases. CDR3 length: 18 residues. V was pared by 0 bases and J by 1 base, with 11 bases of the junction left unmatched. Germline V gives CDR1 SGHDT, CDR2 YYEEEE. CDR3 loop: CASSLGTGSLAENTEAFF. The CDR3 DNA reads TGTGCCAGCAGCTTGGGGACAGGGAGTCTCGCTGAGAACACTGAAGCTTTCTTT. Filled out from reference TRBV5-6 and TRBJ1-1, the complete variable domain reads DAGVTQSPTHLIKTRGQQVTLRCSPKSGHDTVSWYQQALGQGPQFIFQYYEEEERQRGNFPDRFSGHQFPNYSSELNVNALLLGDSALYLCASSLGTGSLAENTEAFFGQGTRLTVV.

The chain uses TRBV6-5 and TRBJ2-1, with 7 bases identical to TRBD2. V trimming: 7 bases; J trimming: 5 bases; junction bases outside the gene matches: 11. CDR3 length: 15 amino acids. Germline values: CDR1 MNHEY, CDR2 SVGAGI. The CDR3 protein is CASTKRLADHNEQFF. CDR3 DNA sequence: TGTGCCAGCACCAAGAGGCTAGCGGACCACAATGAGCAGTTCTTC.

This clone was detected only a few times. The chain has TRBV6-6 and TRBJ1-6; D may be TRBD1 (5 bases). The CDR3 extends over 15 amino acids. The germline V gene encodes CDR1 MNHNY and CDR2 SVGAGI (reference sequence). V shed 1 base and J shed 7 bases, with 11 bases lying between them. CDR3 coding DNA: TGTGCCAGCAGTTACTTAAGGGAGGGGAATTCACCCCTCCACTTT. Translation gives CASSYLREGNSPLHF.

The chain uses TRBV27 and TRBJ1-1, with D possibly being TRBD1 (6 bases). Trimming cost V 5 bases and J 2 bases, with 12 bases left between them. This CDR3 has 14 residues. Germline assignment: CDR1 MNHEY and CDR2 SMNVEV (reference sequence). As DNA, the CDR3 is TGTGCCAGCAGTATAGGACAGAGAAACACTGAAGCTTTCTTT. Protein sequence: CASSIGQRNTEAFF.

The chain combines TRBV3-1 (or the pseudogene TRBV3-2) with TRBJ1-2; D is undetermined. In germline, CDR1 is LGHDT, CDR2 YNNKEL (reference sequence). Trimming removed 1 base from V and 3 bases from J, with 6 bases in between. This CDR3 has 13 residues. In DNA form, the CDR3 reads TGTGCCAGCAGCCAAGTAGCCCACTATGGCTACACCTTC. This gives the protein CASSQVAHYGYTF.

The V gene is TRBV18, the J gene TRBJ2-5; D is uncertain. The CDR3 length is 14 residues. Germline values: CDR1 KGHSH, CDR2 LQKENI. Trimming removed 2 bases from V and 4 bases from J, with 11 bases in between. The CDR3 DNA reads as TGTGCCAGCTCACCATTCACGAGTAGAGAGACCCAGTACTTC. This codes for CASSPFTSRETQYF.